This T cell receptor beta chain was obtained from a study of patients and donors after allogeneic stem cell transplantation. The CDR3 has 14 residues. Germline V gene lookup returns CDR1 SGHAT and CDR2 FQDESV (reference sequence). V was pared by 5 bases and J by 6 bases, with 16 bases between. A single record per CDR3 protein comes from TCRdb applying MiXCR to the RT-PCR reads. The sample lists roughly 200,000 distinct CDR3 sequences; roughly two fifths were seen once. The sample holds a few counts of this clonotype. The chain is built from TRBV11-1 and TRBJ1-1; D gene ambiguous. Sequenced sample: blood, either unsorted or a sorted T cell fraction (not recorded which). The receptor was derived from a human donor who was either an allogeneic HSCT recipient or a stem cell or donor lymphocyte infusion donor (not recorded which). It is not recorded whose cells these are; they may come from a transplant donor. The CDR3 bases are TGTGCCAGCAGCCCCACCCCACGACTGGCTGAAGCTTTCTTT. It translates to CASSPTPRLAEAFF.